Below are 2 T cell receptor beta chains sequenced from a single sample in a study of control samples from healthy donors and cancer patients. This table comes from immunoSEQ multiplex PCR, and its TCRdb copy is limited to in-frame clones, with some not included. The sample yields about 130,000 clones, 90% to 95% seen once. The specimen sequenced was PBMCs. These receptor sequences come from a man in his 60s with colorectal cancer.

The chain carries TRBV19 and TRBJ2-3; possibly TRBD1 or TRBD2 for D (5 bases each). Trimming shortened V by 8 bases and J by 1 base, and 10 bases separated the two germline ends. Germline V gives CDR1 LNHDA, CDR2 SQIVND (reference sequence). This CDR3 region has 13 residues. For the CDR3, the DNA is TGTGCCAGTGGGGACGCGGGCACAGATACGCAGTATTTT. Translated: CASGDAGTDTQYF.

The chain uses TRBV6-6 and TRBJ1-2; D may be TRBD1 (6 bases). This CDR3 comprises 15 residues. Trimming shortened V by 2 bases and J by 1 base, and 11 bases separated the two germline ends. Germline CDR1 reads MNHNY; CDR2 reads SVGAGI (reference sequence). The DNA for the CDR3 is TGTGCCAGCAGTTACGATGGGGGGCTTAACTATGGCTACACCTTC. Translating gives CASSYDGGLNYGYTF.